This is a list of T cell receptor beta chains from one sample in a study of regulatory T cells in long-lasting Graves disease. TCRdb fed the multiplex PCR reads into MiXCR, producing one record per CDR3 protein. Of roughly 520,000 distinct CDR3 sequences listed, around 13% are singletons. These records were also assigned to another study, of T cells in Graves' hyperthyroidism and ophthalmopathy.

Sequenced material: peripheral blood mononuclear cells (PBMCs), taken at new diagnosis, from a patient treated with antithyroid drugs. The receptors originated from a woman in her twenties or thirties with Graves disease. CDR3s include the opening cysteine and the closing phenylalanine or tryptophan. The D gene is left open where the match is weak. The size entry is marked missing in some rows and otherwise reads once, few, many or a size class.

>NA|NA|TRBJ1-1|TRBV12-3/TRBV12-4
CASSLGRGAFKAEAFF
TGTGCCAGCAGTTTAGGACGGGGGGCCTTTAAGGCTGAAGCTTTCTTT
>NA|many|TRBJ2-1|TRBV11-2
CASSSGNYNEQFF
TGTGCCAGCAGCTCGGGGAACTACAATGAGCAGTTCTTC
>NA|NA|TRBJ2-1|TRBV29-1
CSVQNPAGEQFF
TGCAGCGTCCAAAACCCCGCCGGTGAGCAGTTCTTC
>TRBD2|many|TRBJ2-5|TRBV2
CAGSGLEGETQYF
TGTGCCGGAAGCGGACTAGAAGGAGAGACCCAGTACTTC
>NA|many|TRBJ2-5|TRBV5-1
CASSLGGGETQYF
TGTGCCAGCAGCTTAGGGGGAGGGGAGACCCAGTACTTC
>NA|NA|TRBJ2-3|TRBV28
CASSFVFDQLADTQYF
TGTGCCAGCAGTTTTGTTTTTGACCAGCTGGCAGATACGCAGTATTTT
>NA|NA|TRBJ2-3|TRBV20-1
CSARERTSTDTQYF
TGCAGTGCTAGAGAACGAACTAGCACAGATACGCAGTATTTT
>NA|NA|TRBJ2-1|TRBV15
CATSRDLGDEQFF
TGTGCCACCAGCAGAGATTTGGGGGATGAGCAGTTCTTC
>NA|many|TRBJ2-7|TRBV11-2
CASSKQWLTTYEQYF
TGTGCCAGCAGCAAACAGTGGCTTACGACCTACGAGCAGTACTTC
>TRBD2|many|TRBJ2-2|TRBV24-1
CATSTSGGVTGELFF
TGTGCCACCAGTACCTCGGGGGGAGTCACCGGGGAGCTGTTTTTT
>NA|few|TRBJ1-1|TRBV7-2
CASTPPGGRGVNTEAFF
TGTGCCAGCACCCCTCCGGGGGGAAGGGGGGTAAACACTGAAGCTTTCTTT
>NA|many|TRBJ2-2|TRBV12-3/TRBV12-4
CASSFAPFGELFF
TGTGCCAGCAGTTTCGCTCCTTTCGGGGAGCTGTTTTTT
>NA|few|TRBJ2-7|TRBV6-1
CASSIGLDRTYEQYF
TGTGCCAGCAGCATTGGACTGGACAGAACCTACGAGCAGTACTTC
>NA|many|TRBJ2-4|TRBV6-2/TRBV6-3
CASSYSLWKGTQSAKNIQYF
TGTGCCAGCAGTTACTCGCTGTGGAAGGGGACCCAGTCGGCCAAAAACATTCAGTACTTC
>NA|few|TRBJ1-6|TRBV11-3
CASSFGGFNSPLHF
TGTGCCAGCAGCTTCGGCGGATTTAATTCACCCCTCCACTTT
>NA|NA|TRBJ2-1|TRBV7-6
CASSLGSFPYNEQFF
TGTGCCAGCAGCTTGGGTTCATTTCCCTACAATGAGCAGTTCTTC
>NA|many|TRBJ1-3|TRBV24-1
CATSDFGNTIYF
TGTGCCACCAGTGATTTTGGAAACACCATATATTTT
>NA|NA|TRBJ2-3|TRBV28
CASSLEGPVEDTQYF
TGTGCCAGCAGTTTAGAGGGCCCTGTGGAAGATACGCAGTATTTT
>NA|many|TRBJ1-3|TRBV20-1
CSARGPFSGNTIYF
TGCAGTGCTAGAGGTCCCTTCTCTGGAAACACCATATATTTT
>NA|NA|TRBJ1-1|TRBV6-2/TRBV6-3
CASSLCELLNTEAFF
TGTGCCAGCAGCCTATGTGAGTTACTGAACACTGAAGCTTTCTTT
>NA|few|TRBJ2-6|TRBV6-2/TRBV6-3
CASRFAGANVLTF
TGTGCCAGCAGGTTCGCTGGGGCCAACGTCCTGACTTTC
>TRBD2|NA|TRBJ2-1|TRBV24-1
CATSPTSPSSYNEQFF
TGTGCCACCAGCCCGACTAGCCCAAGCTCCTACAATGAGCAGTTCTTC
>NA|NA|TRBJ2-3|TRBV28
CASTRLSGADTQYF
TGTGCCAGCACCCGTCTCAGCGGTGCAGATACGCAGTATTTT
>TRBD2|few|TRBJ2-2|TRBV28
CASSSSTSGTSGELFF
TGTGCCAGCAGTTCCTCGACTAGCGGGACTTCCGGGGAGCTGTTTTTT
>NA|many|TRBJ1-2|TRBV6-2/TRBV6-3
CASSYDIPRAPYYGYTF
TGTGCCAGCAGTTACGACATCCCGCGCGCCCCTTACTATGGCTACACCTTC
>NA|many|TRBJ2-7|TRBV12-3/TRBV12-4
CASSLSGVWYEQYF
TGTGCCAGCAGTTTATCGGGAGTATGGTACGAGCAGTACTTC
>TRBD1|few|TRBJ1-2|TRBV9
CASSASGGNGYTF
TGTGCCAGCAGCGCTTCAGGGGGCAATGGCTACACCTTC
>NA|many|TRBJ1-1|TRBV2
CASSEGVGNTEAFF
TGTGCCAGCTCCGAGGGGGTAGGGAACACTGAAGCTTTCTTT
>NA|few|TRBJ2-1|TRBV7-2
CASSFPIRHNEQFF
TGTGCCAGCAGCTTCCCCATTCGGCACAATGAGCAGTTCTTC
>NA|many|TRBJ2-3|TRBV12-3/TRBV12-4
CASSSQGNGLDTQYF
TGTGCCAGCAGTTCCCAGGGGAACGGGTTAGATACGCAGTATTTT
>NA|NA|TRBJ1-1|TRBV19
CASSAPLPTEAFF
TGTGCCAGTAGTGCCCCTCTCCCCACTGAAGCTTTCTTT
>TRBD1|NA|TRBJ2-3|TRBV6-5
CASSFTRDRGLLDTQYF
TGTGCCAGCAGTTTCACCCGGGACAGGGGACTGCTGGATACGCAGTATTTT
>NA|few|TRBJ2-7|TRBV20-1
CSATIGYEQYF
TGCAGTGCTACGATTGGGTACGAGCAGTACTTC
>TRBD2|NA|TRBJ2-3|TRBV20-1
CSASEWVRGGLVLLDTQYF
TGCAGTGCTTCTGAGTGGGTTCGCGGGGGACTAGTCCTTTTAGATACGCAGTATTTT
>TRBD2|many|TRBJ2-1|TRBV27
CATIAGTSLGWVF
TGTGCCACCATCGCCGGGACTAGCCTCGGTTGGGTCTTC
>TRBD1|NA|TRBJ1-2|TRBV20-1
CSDSRQGGAYGYTF
TGCAGTGATAGTCGCCAGGGGGGCGCCTATGGCTACACCTTC
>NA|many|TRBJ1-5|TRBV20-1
CSAMRGMGQPQHF
TGCAGTGCTATGCGAGGGATGGGTCAGCCCCAGCATTTT
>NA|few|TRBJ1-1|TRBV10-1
CASSENQGDNTEAFF
TGCGCCAGCAGTGAAAACCAGGGCGATAACACTGAAGCTTTCTTT
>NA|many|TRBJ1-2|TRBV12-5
CASGLVLRTVYGYTF
TGTGCTAGTGGTTTGGTACTCAGGACAGTCTATGGCTACACCTTC
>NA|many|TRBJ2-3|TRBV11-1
CASSLAAQGPTDTQYF
TGTGCCAGCAGCTTAGCGGCCCAGGGCCCCACAGATACGCAGTATTTT
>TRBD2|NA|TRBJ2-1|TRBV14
CASSQGSGRRNEQFF
TGTGCCAGCAGCCAAGGTAGCGGGCGTCGAAATGAGCAGTTCTTC
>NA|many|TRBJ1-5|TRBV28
CASSFNVPNQPQHF
TGTGCCAGCAGTTTTAACGTTCCCAATCAGCCCCAGCATTTT
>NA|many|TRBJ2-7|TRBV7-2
CASSSRTMYEQYF
TGTGCCAGCAGCTCCCGGACAATGTACGAGCAGTACTTC
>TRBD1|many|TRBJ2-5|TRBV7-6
CASSLNTGGVETQYF
TGTGCCAGCAGCTTAAATACAGGGGGCGTAGAGACCCAGTACTTC
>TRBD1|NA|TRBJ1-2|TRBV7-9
CASGRKQGSYTF
TGTGCCAGCGGCCGTAAACAGGGGAGCTACACCTTC
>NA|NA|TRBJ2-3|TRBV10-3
CAISFLWAADTQYF
TGTGCCATCAGTTTTTTGTGGGCCGCAGATACGCAGTATTTT
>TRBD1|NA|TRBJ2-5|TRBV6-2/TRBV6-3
CATRLGAGGHVTETQYF
TGTGCCACCCGTCTTGGGGCAGGGGGCCATGTCACCGAGACCCAGTACTTC
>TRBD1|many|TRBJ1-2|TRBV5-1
CASNSQGPGYGYTF
TGCGCCAGCAACTCACAGGGGCCGGGCTATGGCTACACCTTC
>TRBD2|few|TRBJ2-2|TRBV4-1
CASSQGYRGRDTGELFF
TGCGCCAGCAGCCAAGGGTATCGCGGGAGGGACACCGGGGAGCTGTTTTTT
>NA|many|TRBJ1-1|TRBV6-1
CASRSTDNTEAFF
TGTGCCAGCAGATCGACAGATAACACTGAAGCTTTCTTT
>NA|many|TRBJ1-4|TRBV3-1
CASSLTPTNEKLFF
TGTGCCAGCAGCCTGACCCCAACTAATGAAAAACTGTTTTTT
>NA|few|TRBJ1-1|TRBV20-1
CSARVGSPNTEAFF
TGCAGTGCTAGAGTAGGCAGCCCGAACACTGAAGCTTTCTTT
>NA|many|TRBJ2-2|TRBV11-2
CASGDLRGLRGGELFF
TGTGCCAGCGGCGATCTGAGGGGTCTTCGGGGCGGGGAGCTGTTTTTT
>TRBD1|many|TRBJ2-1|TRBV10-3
CAISEIDREYEQFF
TGTGCCATCAGTGAGATAGACAGGGAGTATGAGCAGTTCTTC